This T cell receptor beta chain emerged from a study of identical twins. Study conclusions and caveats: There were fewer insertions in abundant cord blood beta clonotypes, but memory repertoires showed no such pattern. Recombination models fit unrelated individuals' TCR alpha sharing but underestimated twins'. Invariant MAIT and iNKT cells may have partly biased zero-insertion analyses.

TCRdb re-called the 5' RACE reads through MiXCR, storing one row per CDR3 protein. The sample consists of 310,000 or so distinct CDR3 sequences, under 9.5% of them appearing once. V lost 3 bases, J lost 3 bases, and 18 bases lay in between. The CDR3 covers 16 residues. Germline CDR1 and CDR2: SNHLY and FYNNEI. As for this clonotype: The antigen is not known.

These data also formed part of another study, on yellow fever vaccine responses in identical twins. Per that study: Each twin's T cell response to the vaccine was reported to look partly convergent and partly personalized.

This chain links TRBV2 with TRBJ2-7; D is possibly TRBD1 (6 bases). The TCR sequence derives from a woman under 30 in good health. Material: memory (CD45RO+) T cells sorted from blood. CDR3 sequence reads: CASSETRDIIYYEQYV. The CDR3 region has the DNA TGTGCCAGCAGTGAGACCAGGGACATAATTTACTACGAGCAGTACGTC.